The 18 T cell receptor beta chains listed next were all sequenced from one sample in a study of CXCR3-negative and CXCR3-positive naive CD8 T cells (dated by TCRdb to the late 2010s). Sequencing instrument: NextSeq 550. The Human TCR Profiling Kit (MiLaboratory) was used to make UMI-labeled 5' RACE TRB cDNA libraries. TCRdb reprocessed the reads, so every CDR3 protein sequence counts as one entry and DNA is not shown. The sample table holds about 66,000 distinct CDR3 sequences. Roughly 4.2% of the sample is taken by the ten largest. Sequenced sample: naive CXCR3- CD8+ T cells from blood. The cell subset or site label for this specimen denotes: CD45RO-CCR7+CD27+CD95- naive CD8+ T cells lacking CXCR3 (TNR3-). The receptors were sampled from a human donor in good health. Some clones in this sample may be carry-over from other donors' samples.

This chain joins TRBV7-9 and TRBJ2-7; the D call of TRBD2 rests on TCRdb alone, since no DNA is present to check it. The CDR3 runs 15 residues. The germline gives CDR1 SEHNR, CDR2 FQNEAQ (reference sequence). The CDR3 region is CASSSIAGSSYEQYF. Using reference TRBV7-9 and TRBJ2-7 for the parts outside the CDR3, the full variable domain is DTGVSQNPRHKITKRGQNVTFRCDPISEHNRLYWYRQTLGQGPEFLTYFQNEAQLEKSRLLSDRFSAERPKGSFSTLEIQRTEQGDSAMYLCASSSIAGSSYEQYFGPGTRLTVT.

V usage is TRBV28 and J usage is TRBJ2-3; the TRBD1 assignment by TCRdb is unverifiable without DNA. The V gene's germline CDR1 is MDHEN and CDR2 SYDVKM. CDR3 length equals 15 residues. CDR3 residues: CASSQGPAPADTQYF. The entire variable domain, with the rest obtained from reference TRBV28 and TRBJ2-3, is as follows: DVKVTQSSRYLVKRTGEKVFLECVQDMDHENMFWYRQDPGLGLRLIYFSYDVKMKEKGDIPEGYSVSREKKERFSLILESASTNQTSMYLCASSQGPAPADTQYFGPGTRLTVL.

This sequence joins TRBV28 and TRBJ2-1; the D gene TCRdb calls, TRBD2, cannot be checked with no DNA. This CDR3 comprises 15 residues. From germline, CDR1 is MDHEN and CDR2 SYDVKM. CDR3: CASSRTSGIYNEQFF.

The gene calls are TRBV28 and TRBJ2-1; TCRdb's D gene call, TRBD2, goes unchecked for lack of DNA. The germline CDR1 and CDR2 sequences are MDHEN and SYDVKM. The length of the CDR3 is 16 residues. The CDR3 sequence: CASNTFLAGGRNEQFF.

The V gene is TRBV4-2, the J gene TRBJ2-7; TCRdb returns TRBD1, unconfirmable since there is no DNA. The CDR3 is 16 amino acids. CDR1 is LGHNA, CDR2 YNFKEQ, per germline. This CDR3 reads CASSQDSGTAAYEQYF.

The chain couples TRBV29-1 to TRBJ2-7; as DNA is missing, the TRBD1 call by TCRdb cannot be tested. There are 14 residues in the CDR3. Germline CDR1 is SQVTM and CDR2 is ANQGSEA. CDR3 sequence reads: CSVENPGSANEQYF.

This chain uses TRBV4-1 with TRBJ1-3. Per the germline V gene, CDR1 is MGHRA and CDR2 is YSYEKL. The CDR3 runs to 15 residues. The CDR3 region is CASSQDWDSGNTIYF.

The chain joins TRBV11-2 to TRBJ2-3; TCRdb reports TRBD2, a call that lacks DNA to check it against. This CDR3 region has 15 residues. Looked up from germline, CDR1 is SGHAT and CDR2 is FQNNGV. CDR3 protein: CASSLGAGGEDTQYF.

The gene calls are TRBV10-3 and TRBJ2-1; TCRdb calls TRBD2, which cannot be checked without DNA. The CDR3 sequence is 14 residues long. Germline CDR1 reads ENHRY; CDR2 reads SYGVKD. The CDR3 reads CAIAAGGSYNEQFF.

The chain has TRBV5-1 and TRBJ1-2; TCRdb's D call of TRBD1 is untestable without DNA. Germline-derived CDR1 and CDR2 are SGHRS and YFSETQ. This CDR3 has 12 residues. This chain's CDR3 is CASSSTGEGYTF. Based on the CDR3 plus reference TRBV5-1 and TRBJ1-2, the full variable domain is KAGVTQTPRYLIKTRGQQVTLSCSPISGHRSVSWYQQTPGQGLQFLFEYFSETQRNKGNFPGRFSGRQFSNSRSEMNVSTLELGDSALYLCASSSTGEGYTFGSGTRLTVV.

The CDR3 is CSVTALNTEAFF. The chain carries TRBV29-1 and TRBJ1-1; TCRdb's D call, TRBD1, is unchecked because there is no DNA. The CDR3 totals 12 residues. Germline values: CDR1 SQVTM, CDR2 ANQGSEA.

The V and J genes are TRBV20-1 and TRBJ1-2; the D call from TCRdb, TRBD1, cannot be confirmed without DNA. Per the germline V gene, CDR1 is DFQATT and CDR2 is SNEGSKA (reference sequence). This CDR3 contains 14 residues. This CDR3 is CSAKGAGEDIGYTF.

The V gene is TRBV20-1, the J gene TRBJ1-3. The CDR3 is made up of 11 amino acids. CDR1 and CDR2 from the germline V gene are DFQATT and SNEGSKA (reference sequence). CDR3 sequence: CSARDLDTIYF.

The chain joins TRBV29-1 to TRBJ2-7; TCRdb proposes TRBD1, but this gene call is untestable without DNA. The CDR3 is 14 residues long. Germline CDR1 SQVTM, CDR2 ANQGSEA. The CDR3 sequence: CSVRVDRGTYEQYF.

This rearrangement joins TRBV4-3 to TRBJ1-5; TCRdb selects TRBD1, and the lack of DNA leaves this call unchecked. Per the germline V gene, CDR1 is LGHNA and CDR2 is YSLEER. This CDR3 is built from 15 residues. The chain's CDR3 is CASSRGTGGNQPQHF.

CDR3 sequence reads: CASSLAGKGATEAFF. The chain links TRBV5-1 to TRBJ1-1; TCRdb returns TRBD1, unconfirmable since there is no DNA. Germline V gene sequence: CDR1 SGHRS, CDR2 YFSETQ. CDR3 size: 15 residues.

The chain couples TRBV29-1 to TRBJ1-2. Germline V gives CDR1 SQVTM, CDR2 ANQGSEA. The CDR3 totals 11 residues. The CDR3 here is CSVEGVDGYTF.

The genes are TRBV29-1 and TRBJ2-1; TCRdb indicates TRBD1, and absent DNA this call remains unverified. The CDR3 contains 16 residues. Germline V gene lookup returns CDR1 SQVTM and CDR2 ANQGSEA. The CDR3 region is CSVEVSGGFEGNEQFF.